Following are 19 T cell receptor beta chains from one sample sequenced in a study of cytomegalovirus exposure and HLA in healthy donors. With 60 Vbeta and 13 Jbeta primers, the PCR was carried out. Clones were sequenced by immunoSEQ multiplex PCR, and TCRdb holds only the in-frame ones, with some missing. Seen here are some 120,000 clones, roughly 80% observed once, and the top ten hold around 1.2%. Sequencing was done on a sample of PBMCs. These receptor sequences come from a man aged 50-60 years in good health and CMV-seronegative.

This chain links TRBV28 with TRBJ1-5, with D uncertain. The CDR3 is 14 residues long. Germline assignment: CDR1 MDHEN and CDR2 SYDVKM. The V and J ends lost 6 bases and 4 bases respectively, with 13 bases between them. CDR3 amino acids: CASSPRVTNQPQHF. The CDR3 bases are TGTGCCAGCAGCCCCCGGGTAACTAATCAGCCCCAGCATTTT.

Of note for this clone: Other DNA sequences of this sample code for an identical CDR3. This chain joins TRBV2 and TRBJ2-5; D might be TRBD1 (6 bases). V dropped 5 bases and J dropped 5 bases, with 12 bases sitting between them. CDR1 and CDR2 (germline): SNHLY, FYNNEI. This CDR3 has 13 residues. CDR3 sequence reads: CASSLQGKETQYF. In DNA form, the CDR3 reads TGTGCCAGCAGTCTCCAGGGGAAGGAGACCCAGTACTTC.

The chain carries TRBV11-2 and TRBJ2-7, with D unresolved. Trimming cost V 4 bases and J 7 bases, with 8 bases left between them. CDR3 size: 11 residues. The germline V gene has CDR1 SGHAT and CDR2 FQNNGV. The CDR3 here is CASSSWQEQYF. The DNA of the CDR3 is TGTGCCAGCAGCTCTTGGCAGGAGCAGTACTTC. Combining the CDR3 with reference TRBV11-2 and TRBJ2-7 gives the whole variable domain EAGVAQSPRYKIIEKRQSVAFWCNPISGHATLYWYQQILGQGPKLLIQFQNNGVVDDSQLPKDRFSAERLKGVDSTLKIQPAKLEDSAVYLCASSSWQEQYFGPGTRLTVT.

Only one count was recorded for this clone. CDR3 sequence reads: CASSHRLAGALYEQYF. For the CDR3, the DNA is TGTGCCAGCAGCCATCGACTAGCGGGCGCCCTCTACGAGCAGTACTTC. The chain has TRBV14 and TRBJ2-7; TRBD2 matches 10 bases. V shed 3 bases, J shed 3 bases, and the junction held 8 bases outside the gene matches. CDR1 and CDR2 (germline): SGHDN, FVKESK. This CDR3 has 16 residues. Variable domain in full (rest from reference TRBV14 and TRBJ2-7): EAGVTQFPSHSVIEKGQTVTLRCDPISGHDNLYWYRRVMGKEIKFLLHFVKESKQDESGMPNNRFLAERTGGTYSTLKVQPAELEDSGVYFCASSHRLAGALYEQYFGPGTRLTVT.

CDR3 amino acids: CASSIASGRYNEQFF. Here the CDR3 DNA reads TGTGCCAGTAGTATAGCTAGCGGGAGGTACAATGAGCAGTTCTTC. J is TRBJ2-1 and V is TRBV19, with 11 bases matching TRBD2. The trim removed 1 base at V and 4 bases at J, leaving 0 bases unmatched. CDR3 length: 15 amino acids. Looked up from germline, CDR1 is LNHDA and CDR2 is SQIVND (reference sequence).

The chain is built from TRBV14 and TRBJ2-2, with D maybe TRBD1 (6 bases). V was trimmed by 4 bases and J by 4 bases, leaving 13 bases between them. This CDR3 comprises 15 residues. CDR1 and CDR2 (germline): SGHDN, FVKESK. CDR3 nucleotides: TGTGCCAGCAGCCTTCTTACAGGGAGCACCGGGGAGCTGTTTTTT. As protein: CASSLLTGSTGELFF.

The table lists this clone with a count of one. The DNA for the CDR3 is TGTGCCAGCACCAATAGCGGGAGGTCCTACAATGAGCAGTTCTTC. Protein product: CASTNSGRSYNEQFF. The chain combines TRBV19 with TRBJ2-1, with 10 bases matching TRBD2. Germline V lookup: CDR1 LNHDA, CDR2 SQIVND (reference sequence). This CDR3 region has 15 residues. After removal of 9 bases from V and 1 base from J, the junction contained 6 bases not matched to a gene.

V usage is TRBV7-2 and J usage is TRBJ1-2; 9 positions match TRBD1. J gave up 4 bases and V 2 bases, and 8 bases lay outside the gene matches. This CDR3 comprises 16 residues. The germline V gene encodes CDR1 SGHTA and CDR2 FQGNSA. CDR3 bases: TGTGCCAGCAGCTTATTCGGGACAGGGTCCCCCTATGGCTACACCTTC. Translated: CASSLFGTGSPYGYTF.

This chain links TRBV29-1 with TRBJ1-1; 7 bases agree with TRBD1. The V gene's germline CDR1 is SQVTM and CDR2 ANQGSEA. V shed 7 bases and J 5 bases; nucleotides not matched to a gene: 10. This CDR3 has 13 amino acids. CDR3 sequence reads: CSGRQGSSTEAFF. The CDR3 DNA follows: TGCAGCGGTAGACAGGGATCTTCAACTGAAGCTTTCTTT.

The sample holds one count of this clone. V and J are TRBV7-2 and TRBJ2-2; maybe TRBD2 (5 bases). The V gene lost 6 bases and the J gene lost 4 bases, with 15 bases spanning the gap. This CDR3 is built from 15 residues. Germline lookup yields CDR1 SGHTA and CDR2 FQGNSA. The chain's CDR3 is CASRFEGVLTGELFF. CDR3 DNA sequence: TGTGCCAGCAGGTTTGAGGGTGTTCTCACCGGGGAGCTGTTTTTT.

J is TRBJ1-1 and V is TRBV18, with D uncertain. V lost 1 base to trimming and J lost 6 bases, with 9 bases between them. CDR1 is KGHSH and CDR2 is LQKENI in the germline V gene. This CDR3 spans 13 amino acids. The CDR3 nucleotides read TGTGCCAGCTCACCACTTTCGGGATCTGAAGCTTTCTTT. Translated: CASSPLSGSEAFF.

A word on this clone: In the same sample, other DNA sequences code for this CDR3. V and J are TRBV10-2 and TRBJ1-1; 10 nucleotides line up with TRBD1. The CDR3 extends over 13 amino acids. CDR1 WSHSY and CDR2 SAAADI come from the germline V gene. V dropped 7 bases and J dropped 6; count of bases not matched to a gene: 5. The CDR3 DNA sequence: TGCGCCAGCACGACAGGGGGCAACTCTGAAGCTTTCTTT. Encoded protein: CASTTGGNSEAFF.

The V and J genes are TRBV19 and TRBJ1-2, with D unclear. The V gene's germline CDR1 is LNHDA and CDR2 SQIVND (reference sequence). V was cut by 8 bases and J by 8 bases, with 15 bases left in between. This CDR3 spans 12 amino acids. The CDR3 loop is CASGATFGGYTF. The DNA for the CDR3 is TGTGCCAGTGGAGCAACGTTCGGAGGCTACACCTTC. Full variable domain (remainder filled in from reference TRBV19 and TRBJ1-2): DGGITQSPKYLFRKEGQNVTLSCEQNLNHDAMYWYRQDPGQGLRLIYYSQIVNDFQKGDIAEGYSVSREKKESFPLTVTSAQKNPTAFYLCASGATFGGYTFGSGTRLTVV.

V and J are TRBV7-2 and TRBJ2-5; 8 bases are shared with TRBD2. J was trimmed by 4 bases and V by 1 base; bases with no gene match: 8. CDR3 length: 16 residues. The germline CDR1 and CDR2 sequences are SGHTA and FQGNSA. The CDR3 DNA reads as TGTGCCAGCAGCTTAGTCGTTGGGACTAGAAGAGAGACCCAGTACTTC. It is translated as CASSLVVGTRRETQYF.

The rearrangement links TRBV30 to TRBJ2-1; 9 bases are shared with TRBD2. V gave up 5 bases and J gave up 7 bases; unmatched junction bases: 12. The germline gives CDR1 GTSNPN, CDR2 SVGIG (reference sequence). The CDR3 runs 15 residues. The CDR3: CAWGVRAGGGNEQFF. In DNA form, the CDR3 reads TGTGCCTGGGGGGTACGGGCGGGAGGGGGGAATGAGCAGTTCTTC.

The CDR3 nucleotides read TGTGCCAGCAGTGAAGCTGGAGGGAGGGGAGAGACCCAGTACTTC. Translating gives CASSEAGGRGETQYF. The chain uses TRBV6-1 and TRBJ2-5; 7 nucleotides line up with TRBD2. The ends lost 0 bases at V and 4 bases at J; junction bases unmatched: 5. The CDR3 loop spans 15 amino acids. The germline CDR1 and CDR2 sequences are MNHNS and SASEGT.

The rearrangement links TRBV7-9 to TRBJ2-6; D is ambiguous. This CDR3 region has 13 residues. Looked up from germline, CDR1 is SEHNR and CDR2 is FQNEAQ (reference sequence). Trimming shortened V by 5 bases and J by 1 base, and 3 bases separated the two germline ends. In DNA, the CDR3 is TGTGCCAGCAGCCCGTCTGGGGCCAACGTCCTGACTTTC. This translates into CASSPSGANVLTF.

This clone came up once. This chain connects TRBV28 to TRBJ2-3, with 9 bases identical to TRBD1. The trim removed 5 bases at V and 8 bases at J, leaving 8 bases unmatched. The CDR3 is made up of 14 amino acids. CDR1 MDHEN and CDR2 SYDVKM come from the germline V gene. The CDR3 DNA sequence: TGTGCCAGCAGTCCAGGGACAGGGAAGGTTACGCAGTATTTT. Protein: CASSPGTGKVTQYF.

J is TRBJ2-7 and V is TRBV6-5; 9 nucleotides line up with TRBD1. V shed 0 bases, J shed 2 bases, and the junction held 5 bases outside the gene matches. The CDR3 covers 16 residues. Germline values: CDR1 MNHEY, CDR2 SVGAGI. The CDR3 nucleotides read TGTGCCAGCAGTTACTCGACGGGACAGGGAACCTACGAGCAGTACTTC. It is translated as CASSYSTGQGTYEQYF.